The rows below give T cell receptor beta chains drawn from one sample of a study of control samples from healthy donors and cancer patients. Profiling relied on immunoSEQ multiplex PCR, and the TCRdb table lists in-frame clones only, not all of them. The sample includes about 150,000 clones, 80% to 90% of them seen just once. Sequencing input: blood. Receptors originate from a man aged 18 to 29 in good health. Both conserved end residues are part of each CDR3. The D gene is left open where the match is weak. Clone size is shown for a subset of rows, as once, few, many or a class of expanded clone.

v_call: TRBV28
d_call: NA
j_call: TRBJ1-1
clone_size: NA
cdr3_aa: CASSLLSGNTEAFF
cdr3_nt: TGTGCCAGCAGTTTATTGAGTGGGAACACTGAAGCTTTCTTT

v_call: TRBV9
d_call: NA
j_call: TRBJ2-5
clone_size: NA
cdr3_aa: CASSAERQETQYF
cdr3_nt: TGTGCCAGCAGCGCGGAGCGGCAAGAGACCCAGTACTTC

v_call: TRBV28
d_call: NA
j_call: TRBJ2-5
clone_size: few
cdr3_aa: CASRGTGETQYF
cdr3_nt: TGTGCCAGCAGAGGGACCGGTGAGACCCAGTACTTC

v_call: TRBV24-1
d_call: NA
j_call: TRBJ2-2
clone_size: NA
cdr3_aa: CATSDSNRAVGLTGELFF
cdr3_nt: TGTGCCACCAGTGATTCTAACAGGGCAGTAGGTCTAACCGGGGAGCTGTTTTTT

v_call: TRBV10-1
d_call: TRBD1
j_call: TRBJ1-2
clone_size: NA
cdr3_aa: CASSENRQGYGYTF
cdr3_nt: TGCGCCAGCAGTGAGAATAGACAGGGGTATGGCTACACCTTC

v_call: TRBV5-5
d_call: NA
j_call: TRBJ2-7
clone_size: NA
cdr3_aa: CASSAWTAYEQYF
cdr3_nt: TGTGCCAGCAGCGCTTGGACAGCCTACGAGCAGTACTTC

v_call: TRBV28
d_call: NA
j_call: TRBJ1-2
clone_size: NA
cdr3_aa: CASSLAGTGYTF
cdr3_nt: TGTGCCAGCAGTTTAGCTGGGACCGGCTACACCTTC

v_call: TRBV4-1
d_call: TRBD1
j_call: TRBJ2-7
clone_size: NA
cdr3_aa: CASSQLGDRVYEQYF
cdr3_nt: TGCGCCAGCAGCCAACTTGGAGACAGGGTCTACGAGCAGTACTTC

v_call: TRBV7-9
d_call: TRBD1
j_call: TRBJ1-2
clone_size: NA
cdr3_aa: CASSLARGFGYTF
cdr3_nt: TGTGCCAGCAGCTTAGCCAGGGGGTTTGGCTACACCTTC

v_call: TRBV5-4
d_call: TRBD1
j_call: TRBJ1-4
clone_size: NA
cdr3_aa: CASSETGTGSGEKLFF
cdr3_nt: TGTGCCAGCAGCGAGACCGGGACAGGGTCCGGGGAAAAACTGTTTTTT

v_call: TRBV7-2
d_call: TRBD1
j_call: TRBJ1-1
clone_size: NA
cdr3_aa: CASSWTGAWNTEAFF
cdr3_nt: TGTGCCAGCAGCTGGACAGGGGCGTGGAACACTGAAGCTTTCTTT

v_call: TRBV5-8
d_call: TRBD1
j_call: TRBJ2-7
clone_size: NA
cdr3_aa: CASSIGTGSYEQYF
cdr3_nt: TGTGCCAGCAGCATTGGGACAGGGAGCTACGAGCAGTACTTC

v_call: TRBV5-4
d_call: NA
j_call: TRBJ2-7
clone_size: once
cdr3_aa: CASSSDRIQYF
cdr3_nt: TGTGCCAGCAGCTCCGACAGGATCCAGTACTTC

v_call: TRBV27
d_call: TRBD1
j_call: TRBJ2-7
clone_size: NA
cdr3_aa: CASSRDSTYEQYF
cdr3_nt: TGTGCCAGCAGTCGGGACAGCACCTACGAGCAGTACTTC

v_call: TRBV18
d_call: TRBD2
j_call: TRBJ2-3
clone_size: once
cdr3_aa: CASSSGLGGTDTQYF
cdr3_nt: TGTGCCAGCTCATCGGGACTAGGTGGGACAGATACGCAGTATTTT

v_call: TRBV29-1
d_call: NA
j_call: TRBJ1-2
clone_size: NA
cdr3_aa: CSVEDERRGDGYTF
cdr3_nt: TGCAGCGTTGAAGATGAGCGGCGGGGGGACGGCTACACCTTC

v_call: TRBV7-2
d_call: NA
j_call: TRBJ1-3
clone_size: NA
cdr3_aa: CASSLAGIRGGAGNTIYF
cdr3_nt: TGTGCCAGCAGCTTAGCTGGGATCAGGGGCGGGGCTGGAAACACCATATATTTT

v_call: TRBV5-1
d_call: NA
j_call: TRBJ2-7
clone_size: few
cdr3_aa: CASSLGPWDEQYF
cdr3_nt: TGCGCCAGCAGCTTGGGTCCTTGGGACGAGCAGTACTTC

v_call: TRBV29-1
d_call: NA
j_call: TRBJ1-2
clone_size: NA
cdr3_aa: CSVARDSRFTF
cdr3_nt: TGCAGCGTTGCCCGGGACTCCCGCTTTACCTTC

v_call: TRBV11-2
d_call: NA
j_call: TRBJ1-1
clone_size: NA
cdr3_aa: CASSFARESEAFF
cdr3_nt: TGTGCCAGCAGCTTCGCCAGGGAATCCGAAGCTTTCTTT

v_call: TRBV5-5
d_call: TRBD1
j_call: TRBJ2-5
clone_size: NA
cdr3_aa: CASILIGPGQGRETQYF
cdr3_nt: TGTGCCAGCATCCTAATTGGACCGGGACAGGGTCGCGAGACCCAGTACTTC

v_call: TRBV15
d_call: NA
j_call: TRBJ2-4
clone_size: NA
cdr3_aa: CATSRGREAKNIQYF
cdr3_nt: TGTGCCACCAGTAGAGGACGGGAAGCCAAAAACATTCAGTACTTC

v_call: TRBV11-2
d_call: NA
j_call: TRBJ2-5
clone_size: NA
cdr3_aa: CASSDWTDQETQYF
cdr3_nt: TGTGCCAGCAGCGATTGGACCGACCAAGAGACCCAGTACTTC

v_call: TRBV12-3/TRBV12-4
d_call: NA
j_call: TRBJ1-5
clone_size: NA
cdr3_aa: CASRGTGNQPQHF
cdr3_nt: TGTGCCAGCAGGGGGACCGGAAATCAGCCCCAGCATTTT

v_call: TRBV21-1
d_call: NA
j_call: TRBJ1-1
clone_size: NA
cdr3_aa: CASRATLTGTDTEAFF
cdr3_nt: TGTGCCAGCAGGGCGACGTTAACGGGGACGGACACTGAAGCTTTCTTT

v_call: TRBV30
d_call: TRBD1
j_call: TRBJ2-7
clone_size: once
cdr3_aa: CAWNAGTGAHEQYF
cdr3_nt: TGTGCCTGGAACGCCGGGACAGGGGCCCACGAGCAGTACTTC

v_call: TRBV6-6
d_call: TRBD2
j_call: TRBJ2-2
clone_size: NA
cdr3_aa: CASSWTSGGAGELFF
cdr3_nt: TGTGCCAGCAGTTGGACTAGCGGGGGGGCCGGGGAGCTGTTTTTT

v_call: TRBV4-1
d_call: NA
j_call: TRBJ1-1
clone_size: NA
cdr3_aa: CASSQGFPELTEAFF
cdr3_nt: TGCGCCAGCAGCCAAGGGTTCCCGGAACTCACTGAAGCTTTCTTT

v_call: TRBV7-6
d_call: NA
j_call: TRBJ2-1
clone_size: once
cdr3_aa: CASSLGVGGQAEQFF
cdr3_nt: TGTGCCAGCAGCTTAGGGGTCGGGGGCCAAGCTGAGCAGTTCTTC

v_call: TRBV11-3
d_call: NA
j_call: TRBJ1-1
clone_size: NA
cdr3_aa: CASSLDGGRADEAFF
cdr3_nt: TGTGCCAGCAGCTTAGATGGGGGACGGGCCGATGAAGCTTTCTTT

v_call: TRBV25-1
d_call: NA
j_call: TRBJ1-4
clone_size: NA
cdr3_aa: CASSELDRGAGEKLFF
cdr3_nt: TGTGCCAGCAGTGAATTGGATCGAGGGGCTGGGGAAAAACTGTTTTTT

v_call: TRBV28
d_call: NA
j_call: TRBJ1-2
clone_size: NA
cdr3_aa: CASSTGGIYGYTF
cdr3_nt: TGTGCCAGCAGTACCGGAGGGATCTATGGCTACACCTTC

v_call: TRBV28
d_call: NA
j_call: TRBJ1-4
clone_size: NA
cdr3_aa: CASSSPRSTVNEKLFF
cdr3_nt: TGTGCCAGCAGTTCCCCCCGCAGCACGGTTAATGAAAAACTGTTTTTT

v_call: TRBV11-2
d_call: TRBD2
j_call: TRBJ2-1
clone_size: NA
cdr3_aa: CASSLVGLYNEQFF
cdr3_nt: TGTGCCAGCAGCTTAGTGGGACTATACAATGAGCAGTTCTTC

v_call: TRBV24-1
d_call: TRBD2
j_call: TRBJ2-1
clone_size: NA
cdr3_aa: CATSDLKASGKDEQFF
cdr3_nt: TGTGCCACCAGTGATTTGAAAGCTAGCGGCAAGGATGAGCAGTTCTTC

v_call: TRBV19
d_call: NA
j_call: TRBJ2-1
clone_size: NA
cdr3_aa: CASSILAVATYNEQFF
cdr3_nt: TGTGCCAGTAGTATCTTGGCGGTCGCAACGTACAATGAGCAGTTCTTC

v_call: TRBV18
d_call: NA
j_call: TRBJ2-3
clone_size: NA
cdr3_aa: CASSPESGLTSRDTQYF
cdr3_nt: TGTGCCAGCTCACCAGAATCAGGACTTACCAGTAGGGATACGCAGTATTTT

v_call: TRBV11-2
d_call: TRBD1
j_call: TRBJ1-4
clone_size: NA
cdr3_aa: CASSLGTGGEKLFF
cdr3_nt: TGTGCCAGCAGCTTAGGGACAGGAGGTGAAAAACTGTTTTTT

v_call: TRBV4-2
d_call: NA
j_call: TRBJ1-5
clone_size: NA
cdr3_aa: CASSQVRGASQPQHF
cdr3_nt: TGTGCCAGCAGCCAAGTGAGAGGGGCTAGTCAGCCCCAGCATTTT

v_call: TRBV7-3
d_call: NA
j_call: TRBJ2-3
clone_size: NA
cdr3_aa: CASSPRPSTDTQYF
cdr3_nt: TGTGCCAGCAGCCCAAGACCTAGCACAGATACACAGTATTTT

v_call: TRBV18
d_call: TRBD1
j_call: TRBJ1-1
clone_size: NA
cdr3_aa: CASSAGQGRLAFF
cdr3_nt: TGTGCCAGCTCAGCCGGACAGGGTCGTCTGGCTTTCTTT

v_call: TRBV5-6
d_call: NA
j_call: TRBJ2-7
clone_size: NA
cdr3_aa: CASSYSPQGGGYHYEQYF
cdr3_nt: TGTGCCAGCAGCTACTCCCCACAAGGCGGGGGCTACCACTACGAGCAGTACTTC

v_call: TRBV18
d_call: NA
j_call: TRBJ1-3
clone_size: NA
cdr3_aa: CASSPPGLGSGNTIYF
cdr3_nt: TGTGCCAGCTCACCACCAGGATTGGGCTCTGGAAACACCATATATTTT

v_call: TRBV11-1
d_call: NA
j_call: TRBJ1-6
clone_size: few
cdr3_aa: CASSLARGTRNSPLHF
cdr3_nt: TGTGCCAGCAGCTTAGCGAGAGGGACGCGGAATTCACCCCTCCACTTT

v_call: TRBV27
d_call: NA
j_call: TRBJ1-2
clone_size: NA
cdr3_aa: CASSDPGGFGYTF
cdr3_nt: TGTGCCAGCAGTGACCCTGGGGGGTTCGGCTACACCTTC

v_call: TRBV27
d_call: NA
j_call: TRBJ1-1
clone_size: NA
cdr3_aa: CASSMGVWTEAFF
cdr3_nt: TGTGCCAGCAGTATGGGGGTTTGGACTGAAGCTTTCTTT

v_call: TRBV20-1
d_call: NA
j_call: TRBJ2-3
clone_size: once
cdr3_aa: CSAAITDTQYF
cdr3_nt: TGCAGTGCTGCCATCACAGATACGCAGTATTTT

v_call: TRBV5-1
d_call: TRBD1
j_call: TRBJ1-1
clone_size: few
cdr3_aa: CASSFTGGTEAFF
cdr3_nt: TGCGCCAGCAGCTTCACAGGGGGGACTGAAGCTTTCTTT

v_call: TRBV6-5
d_call: TRBD2
j_call: TRBJ2-5
clone_size: NA
cdr3_aa: CASSILAGGDETQYF
cdr3_nt: TGTGCCAGCAGTATTCTAGCGGGGGGGGATGAGACCCAGTACTTC

v_call: TRBV30
d_call: TRBD2
j_call: TRBJ2-1
clone_size: NA
cdr3_aa: CAWRTSANNEQFF
cdr3_nt: TGTGCCTGGAGGACTAGCGCAAACAATGAGCAGTTCTTC

v_call: TRBV6-5
d_call: NA
j_call: TRBJ1-5
clone_size: many
cdr3_aa: CASSPYRDQPQHF
cdr3_nt: TGTGCCAGCAGTCCGTACAGGGATCAGCCCCAGCATTTT

v_call: TRBV6-5
d_call: TRBD1
j_call: TRBJ2-5
clone_size: NA
cdr3_aa: CASSSTGTGEETQYF
cdr3_nt: TGTGCCAGCAGTTCGACCGGGACAGGGGAAGAGACCCAGTACTTC

v_call: TRBV6-6
d_call: TRBD1
j_call: TRBJ2-1
clone_size: NA
cdr3_aa: CASSPQGGYNEQFF
cdr3_nt: TGTGCCAGCTCCCCACAGGGGGGCTACAATGAGCAGTTCTTC

v_call: TRBV9
d_call: TRBD1
j_call: TRBJ1-2
clone_size: NA
cdr3_aa: CASSGRNGAEGASGYTF
cdr3_nt: TGTGCCAGCAGCGGTCGTAATGGGGCTGAGGGGGCCAGTGGCTACACCTTC

v_call: TRBV7-9
d_call: TRBD2
j_call: TRBJ2-1
clone_size: NA
cdr3_aa: CASSSHVVAGGLGHNEQFF
cdr3_nt: TGTGCCAGCAGCTCCCACGTAGTAGCGGGGGGATTGGGTCACAATGAGCAGTTCTTC

v_call: TRBV3-1/TRBV3-2
d_call: TRBD2
j_call: TRBJ2-7
clone_size: NA
cdr3_aa: CASSQTSGGPAYEQYF
cdr3_nt: TGTGCCAGCAGCCAAACTAGCGGGGGGCCGGCCTACGAGCAGTACTTC

v_call: TRBV4-1
d_call: NA
j_call: TRBJ1-2
clone_size: few
cdr3_aa: CASSQASHASNYGYTF
cdr3_nt: TGCGCCAGCAGCCAAGCCTCGCATGCTTCTAACTATGGCTACACCTTC

v_call: TRBV11-3
d_call: NA
j_call: TRBJ2-1
clone_size: once
cdr3_aa: CASSNDRINEQFF
cdr3_nt: TGTGCCAGCAGTAATGACCGGATCAATGAGCAGTTCTTC

v_call: TRBV27
d_call: NA
j_call: TRBJ1-3
clone_size: few
cdr3_aa: CASSPRDRPTGNTIYF
cdr3_nt: TGTGCCAGCAGTCCACGAGACAGGCCAACTGGAAACACCATATATTTT